This entry lists 14 T cell receptor beta chains sequenced from one sample in a study of early T cells in non-severe SARS-CoV-2 infection. From the 5' RACE reads, TCRdb called clonotypes with MiXCR, one entry per CDR3 protein. In the table there are around 76,000 distinct CDR3 sequences, 9% to 15% of which are singletons. Sequencing was carried out using whole blood. The receptor source for this set is an adult who was a healthcare worker with PCR-confirmed SARS-CoV-2 infection or an uninfected control (not recorded which).

This clonotype was recorded a few times. V is TRBV5-8 and J is TRBJ2-1, with 10 bases that match TRBD2. Per germline, CDR1 SGHTS and CDR2 YDEGEE. V shed 4 bases, J shed 8 bases, and the junction held 12 bases outside the gene matches. The CDR3 has 16 amino acids. The CDR3 DNA reads as TGTGCCAGCAGCCCCTGGGCTAGCGGGAGTTACGATGAGCAGTTCTTC. It is translated as CASSPWASGSYDEQFF.

This chain uses TRBV20-1 with TRBJ2-3; either TRBD1 or TRBD2 may fit D (5 bases each). Deletions cut 8 bases from V and 1 base from J, with 13 bases between. The CDR3 loop spans 13 amino acids. Germline loops: CDR1 DFQATT, CDR2 SNEGSKA (reference sequence). CDR3 coding DNA: TGCAGTAATCGGGGCCGAGGCACAGATACGCAGTATTTT. Translating it yields CSNRGRGTDTQYF.

Concerning this clonotype: The conserved phenylalanine or tryptophan normally closing the CDR3 is absent here, so this likely arose from a read error. The rearrangement joins TRBV20-1 to TRBJ2-3; TRBD1 matches at 7 bases. CDR1 is DFQATT and CDR2 is SNEGSKA in the germline V gene (reference sequence). This CDR3 region has 13 residues. Trimming cost V 1 base and J 4 bases; bases outside gene matches: 2. Here the CDR3 DNA reads TGCAGTGCTAGAGTTCAGGGGGCAGATACGCAGTATTAT. As protein: CSARVQGADTQYY.

V is TRBV19 and J is TRBJ2-7; no reliable D call. Trimming cost V 3 bases and J 1 base, with 7 bases left between them. This CDR3 is 13 amino acids long. Germline CDR1 is LNHDA and CDR2 is SQIVND (reference sequence). The CDR3, as DNA: TGTGCCAGTAGTATTCAGGCGTCCTACGAGCAGTACTTC. It yields the protein CASSIQASYEQYF. Filled out from reference TRBV19 and TRBJ2-7, the complete variable domain reads DGGITQSPKYLFRKEGQNVTLSCEQNLNHDAMYWYRQDPGQGLRLIYYSQIVNDFQKGDIAEGYSVSREKKESFPLTVTSAQKNPTAFYLCASSIQASYEQYFGPGTRLTVT.

This clonotype was observed many times. The CDR3 region has the DNA TGCAGTGCTAGAGGGGCCGGGGAGCTGTTTTTT. Its translation is CSARGAGELFF. The rearrangement uses TRBV20-1 and TRBJ2-2; D gene uncertain. V gave up 1 base and J gave up 6 bases, with 3 bases separating them. CDR1 DFQATT and CDR2 SNEGSKA come from the germline V gene (reference sequence). The CDR3 totals 11 residues.

In this sample, this clonotype turned up many times. This sequence joins TRBV6-6 and TRBJ1-5; TRBD1 matches at 9 bases. The germline V gene has CDR1 MNHNY and CDR2 SVGAGI (reference sequence). Trimming cost V 0 bases and J 9 bases; bases outside gene matches: 9. The CDR3 is made up of 16 amino acids. In nucleotides, the CDR3 is TGTGCCAGCAGTTACTCACCGGGACAGGGAGGAAGGCCCCAGCATTTT. This codes for CASSYSPGQGGRPQHF.

Written as DNA, the CDR3 is TGTGCCAGCAGCCAAGGGGTAAGGGCCACCTACGAGCAGTACTTC. Protein: CASSQGVRATYEQYF. The chain recombines TRBV14 with TRBJ2-7; D remains ambiguous. The CDR3 totals 15 residues. CDR1 is SGHDN, CDR2 FVKESK, per germline. With 1 base removed from V and 2 bases from J, the gap between germline ends came to 12 bases.

This sequence joins TRBV10-2 and TRBJ2-1; 8 nucleotides align to TRBD2. Trimming took 6 bases from V and 9 from J; bases not matched to a gene: 7. The germline V gene has CDR1 WSHSY and CDR2 SAAADI. This CDR3 has 13 amino acids. The chain's CDR3 is CASSPTGGAEQFF. The CDR3 region has the DNA TGCGCCAGCAGCCCCACGGGAGGGGCTGAGCAGTTCTTC.

The chain carries TRBV7-9 and TRBJ1-5, with D perhaps matching TRBD1 (5 bases). The CDR3 is 15 residues long. V shed 1 base and J shed 4 bases, with 11 bases lying between them. Germline CDR1 and CDR2: SEHNR and FQNEAQ (reference sequence). The CDR3 protein is CASSLGGAGNQPQHF. CDR3 nucleotide sequence: TGTGCCAGCAGCTTAGGAGGGGCTGGGAATCAGCCCCAGCATTTT.

Concerning this clonotype: A single base separates this from a much larger clone, so it may be a read error. The chain employs TRBV12-3 or TRBV12-4 and TRBJ2-1; perhaps TRBD2 as D (5 bases). The CDR3 extends over 14 amino acids. V gave up 2 bases and J gave up 7 bases, with 12 bases separating them. The CDR3 sequence: CASSLTLSGNEQFF. The CDR3, as DNA: TGTGCCAGCAGTTTAACGCTCTCGGGGAATGAGCAGTTCTTC.

This chain links TRBV3-1 with TRBJ1-2; TRBD1 matches at 9 bases. Losses at the gene ends were 6 bases for V and 8 bases for J; bases not matched to a gene: 7. The germline CDR1 and CDR2 sequences are LGHDT and YNNKEL (reference sequence). The CDR3 loop spans 13 amino acids. CDR3 DNA: TGTGCCAGCAGGCCGGGACAGGGAAGCGGCTACACCTTC. This encodes CASRPGQGSGYTF.

The rearrangement uses TRBV29-1 and TRBJ2-5, with D uncertain. From germline, CDR1 is SQVTM and CDR2 ANQGSEA. Trimming removed 1 base from V and 0 bases from J, with 6 bases in between. CDR3 length: 13 residues. CDR3 in amino acids: CSVEGNNQETQYF. The DNA of the CDR3 is TGCAGCGTTGAAGGGAATAACCAAGAGACCCAGTACTTC.

This clonotype was seen ten or more times. The chain combines TRBV6-5 with TRBJ2-2, with 10 bases that match TRBD2. The CDR3 has 17 residues. V lost 5 bases, J lost 4 bases, and 10 bases stayed unmatched. The germline CDR1 and CDR2 sequences are MNHEY and SVGAGI. The CDR3 DNA is TGTGCCAGCAGTGCTACGGGACTAGCGCCCCGCACCGGGGAGCTGTTTTTT. Protein: CASSATGLAPRTGELFF.

This chain connects TRBV12-3 or TRBV12-4 to TRBJ2-1; 15 bases line up with TRBD2. Germline trimming cut 6 bases from V and 7 bases from J; bases unmatched to any gene: 7. This CDR3 has 16 residues. DNA of the CDR3: TGTGCCAGCAGCTCGACCGGGACTAGCGGGAGGAATGAGCAGTTCTTC. It is translated as CASSSTGTSGRNEQFF.